The source of this T cell receptor (beta chain) is a study of blood T cell repertoires in COVID-19 (dated by TCRdb to the early 2020s). About the full investigation: ImmuneRACE Cohort 3 recovered participants were defined by two consecutive negative NP/OP PCR tests, healthcare professional clearance, or symptom resolution. The collaborator samples originated in the United States, Italy and Spain and spanned the acute and convalescent phases of COVID-19. The material from the prospective study consisted of cDNA or gDNA derived from T cells, B-cell-depleted T cells, or PBMCs. Deeply sampled blood TCRbeta repertoires from subjects exposed to, actively infected with, or recovered from COVID-19 were included in the dataset. The repertoires were made available in a free public database intended to serve as a resource for research on the immune response to SARS-CoV-2. The samples were drawn from two sources: the first 160 participants of the ongoing ImmuneRACE study, and 1,254 subjects contributed by 6 global collaborators. Nearly every sample came with metadata listing a de-identified subject ID, COVID-19 status, age in years and sex. Where available, HLA class I and class II types were taken from metadata supplied by the sample provider and were not determined by assay-based typing.

Beyond this particular receptor, the publication reports: The quantity of clinical and demographic metadata differed by source and by participant and was supplied without curation.

Participants in the prospective study were aged 18 to 89 years, lived in 24 United States geographic areas, and enrolled through a virtual design. To assign participants to cohorts, the prospective study relied on clinical history that participants themselves reported in a screening survey and a study questionnaire. In the prospective study, mobile phlebotomists collected whole blood, serum and a nasopharyngeal or oropharyngeal swab from each participant. Participants in the prospective study had the option to provide additional blood draws and questionnaires over an approximately 2-month period. Before DNA extraction, blood samples from the prospective study were shipped at room temperature or frozen. Including the terminal cysteine and phenylalanine, the CDR3 comprises 16 residues. The CDR3 DNA has 48 bases and is translated from base 1. The germline V gene specifies SGDLS as CDR1 and YYNGEE as CDR2. The junction carries 17 bases between V and J, which are trimmed by 0 bases and 10 bases respectively.

TCRbeta CDR3 regions were amplified from genomic DNA by means of the immunoSEQ Assay, a bias-controlled multiplex PCR. The study's processing was this. Within the assay, amplification of reference gene primers was used to estimate how many nucleated cells each sample contained. To quantify the absolute abundance of each unique TCRbeta CDR3 rearrangement, sequence reads were collapsed and filtered. Productive Simpson clonality was computed per sample as the square root of Simpson's diversity index over productive rearrangements. TCRdb limited this immuneACCESS table to in-frame rearrangements with V and J called. A share of clones is missing; checked studies link under half to unresolved V genes, and the rest is unexplained. V and J calls and clone size are given by that table; D and trimming were obtained from the DNA. Counted in this sample were approximately 190,000 clones; more than 85% of them appeared once. The ten most abundant clones make up about 26% of the sample.

Points on this clone: Its antigen is currently not known. Per-nucleotide qualities are absent, and no much larger clonotype sits a single base away.

This sequence was found in a middle-aged woman in a cohort exposed to, infected with or recovered from COVID-19 (not recorded which). In this chain, TRBV9 is recombined with TRBJ1-6; perhaps TRBD1 is the D gene, with 5 bases matching. The sample taken for sequencing was PBMCs or T cells enriched from blood (not recorded which). In nucleotide form, the sequence is TGTGCCAGCAGCGTAGGGGGGACGCGGGGGATGTCACCCCTCCACTTT. Its coded protein is CASSVGGTRGMSPLHF.